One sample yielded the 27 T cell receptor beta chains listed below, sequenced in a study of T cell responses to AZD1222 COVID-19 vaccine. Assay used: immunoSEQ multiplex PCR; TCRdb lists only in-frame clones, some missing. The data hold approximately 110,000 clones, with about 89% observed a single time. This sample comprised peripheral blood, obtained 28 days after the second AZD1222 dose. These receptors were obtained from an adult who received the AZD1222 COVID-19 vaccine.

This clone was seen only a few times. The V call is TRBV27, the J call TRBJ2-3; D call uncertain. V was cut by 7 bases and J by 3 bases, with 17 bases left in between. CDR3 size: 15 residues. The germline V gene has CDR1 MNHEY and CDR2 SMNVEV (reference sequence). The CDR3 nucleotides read TGTGCCAGCAAGGTCGGTTTCACTCCTACAGATACGCAGTATTTT. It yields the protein CASKVGFTPTDTQYF.

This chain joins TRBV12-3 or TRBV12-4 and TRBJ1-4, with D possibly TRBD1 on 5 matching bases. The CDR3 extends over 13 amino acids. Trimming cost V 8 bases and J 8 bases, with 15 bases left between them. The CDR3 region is CASRPGLDEKLFF. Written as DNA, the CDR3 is TGTGCCAGCCGCCCAGGGTTGGACGAAAAACTGTTTTTT.

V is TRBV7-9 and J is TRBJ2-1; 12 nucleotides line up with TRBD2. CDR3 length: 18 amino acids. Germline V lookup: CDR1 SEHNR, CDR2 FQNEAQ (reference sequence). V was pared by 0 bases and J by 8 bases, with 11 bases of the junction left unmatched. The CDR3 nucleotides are TGTGCCAGCAGCTTAGCTCTAGCGGGAGGGCTTTTTTCGGATGAGCAGTTCTTC. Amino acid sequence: CASSLALAGGLFSDEQFF.

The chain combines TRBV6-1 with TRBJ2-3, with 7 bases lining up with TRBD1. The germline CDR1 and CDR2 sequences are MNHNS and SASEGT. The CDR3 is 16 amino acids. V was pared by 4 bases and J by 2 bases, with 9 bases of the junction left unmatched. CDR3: CASSVLQGSTTDTQYF. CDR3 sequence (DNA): TGTGCCAGCAGTGTCTTACAGGGGTCTACCACAGATACGCAGTATTTT.

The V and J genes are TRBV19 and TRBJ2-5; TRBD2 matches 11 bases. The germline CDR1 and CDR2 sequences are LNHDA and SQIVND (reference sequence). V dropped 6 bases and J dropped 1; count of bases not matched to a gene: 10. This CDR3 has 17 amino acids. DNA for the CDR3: TGTGCCAGTAGCCGGGCGCCTAGCGGGGGGCTCCAAGAGACCCAGTACTTC. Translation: CASSRAPSGGLQETQYF.

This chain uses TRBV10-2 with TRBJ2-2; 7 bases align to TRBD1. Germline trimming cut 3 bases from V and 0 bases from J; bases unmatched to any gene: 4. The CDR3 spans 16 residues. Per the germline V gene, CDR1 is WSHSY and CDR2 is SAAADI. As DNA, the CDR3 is TGCGCCAGCAGTGACACCGGGACAGCGAACACCGGGGAGCTGTTTTTT. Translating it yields CASSDTGTANTGELFF.

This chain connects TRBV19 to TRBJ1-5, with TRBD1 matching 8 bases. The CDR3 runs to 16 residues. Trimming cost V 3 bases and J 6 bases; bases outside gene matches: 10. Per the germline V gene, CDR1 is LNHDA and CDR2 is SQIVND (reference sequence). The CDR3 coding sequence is TGTGCCAGTAGTATCAAAAGGCAGGGGGCATTTCAGCCCCAGCATTTT. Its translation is CASSIKRQGAFQPQHF.

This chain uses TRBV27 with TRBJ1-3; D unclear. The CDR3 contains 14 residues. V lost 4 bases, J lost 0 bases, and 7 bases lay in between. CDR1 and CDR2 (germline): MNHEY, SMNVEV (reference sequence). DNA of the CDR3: TGTGCCAGCAGTTCTCAGTCCTCTGGAAACACCATATATTTT. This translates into CASSSQSSGNTIYF.

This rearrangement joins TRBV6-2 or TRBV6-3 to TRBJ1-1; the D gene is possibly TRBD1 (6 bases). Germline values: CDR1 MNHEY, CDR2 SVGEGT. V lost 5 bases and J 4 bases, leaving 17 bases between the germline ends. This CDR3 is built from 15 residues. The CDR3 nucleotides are TGTGCCAGCAGTCGCCTAACAGGGTGGGGCACTGAAGCTTTCTTT. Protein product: CASSRLTGWGTEAFF.

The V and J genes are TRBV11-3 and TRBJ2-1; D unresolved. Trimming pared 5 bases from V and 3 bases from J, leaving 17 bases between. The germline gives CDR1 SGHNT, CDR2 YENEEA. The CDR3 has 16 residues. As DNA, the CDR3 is TGTGCCAGCAGCCCCGCTACAAATCAGTACTACAATGAGCAGTTCTTC. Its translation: CASSPATNQYYNEQFF. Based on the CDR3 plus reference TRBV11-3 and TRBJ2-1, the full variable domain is EAGVVQSPRYKIIEKKQPVAFWCNPISGHNTLYWYLQNLGQGPELLIRYENEEAVDDSQLPKDRFSAERLKGVDSTLKIQPAELGDSAVYLCASSPATNQYYNEQFFGPGTRLTVL.

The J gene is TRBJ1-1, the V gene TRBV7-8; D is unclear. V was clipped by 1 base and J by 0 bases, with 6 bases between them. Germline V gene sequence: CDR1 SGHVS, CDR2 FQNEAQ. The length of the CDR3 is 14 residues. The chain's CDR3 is CASSLGTMNTEAFF. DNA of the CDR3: TGTGCCAGCAGCTTAGGCACCATGAACACTGAAGCTTTCTTT.

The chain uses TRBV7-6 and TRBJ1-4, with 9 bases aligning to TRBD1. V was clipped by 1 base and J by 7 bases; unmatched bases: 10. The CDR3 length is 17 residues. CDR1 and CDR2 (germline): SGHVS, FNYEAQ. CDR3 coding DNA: TGTGCCAGCAGCTTAGTCCCGCCGGGACAGGGCCTTGAAAAACTGTTTTTT. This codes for CASSLVPPGQGLEKLFF.

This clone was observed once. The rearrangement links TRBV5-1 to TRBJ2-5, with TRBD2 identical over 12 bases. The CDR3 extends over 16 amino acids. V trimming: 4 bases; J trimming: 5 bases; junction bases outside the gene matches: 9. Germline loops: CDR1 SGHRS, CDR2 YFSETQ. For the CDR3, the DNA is TGCGCCAGCAGCCCAGGACTAGCGGGATCCCCGGAGACCCAGTACTTC. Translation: CASSPGLAGSPETQYF.

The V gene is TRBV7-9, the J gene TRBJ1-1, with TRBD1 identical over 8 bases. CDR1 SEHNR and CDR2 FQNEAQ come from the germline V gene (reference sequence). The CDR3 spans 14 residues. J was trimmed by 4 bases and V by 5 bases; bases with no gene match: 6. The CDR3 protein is CASSRQGISTEAFF. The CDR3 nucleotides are TGTGCCAGCAGCAGACAGGGGATTTCCACTGAAGCTTTCTTT. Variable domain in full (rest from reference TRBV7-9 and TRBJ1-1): DTGVSQNPRHKITKRGQNVTFRCDPISEHNRLYWYRQTLGQGPEFLTYFQNEAQLEKSRLLSDRFSAERPKGSFSTLEIQRTEQGDSAMYLCASSRQGISTEAFFGQGTRLTVV.

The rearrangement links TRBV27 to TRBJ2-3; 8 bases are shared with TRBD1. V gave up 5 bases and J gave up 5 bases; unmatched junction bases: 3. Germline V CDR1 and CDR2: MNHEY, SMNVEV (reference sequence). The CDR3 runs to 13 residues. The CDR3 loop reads CASSPTGVDTQYF. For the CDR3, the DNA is TGTGCCAGCAGTCCGACAGGGGTAGATACGCAGTATTTT.

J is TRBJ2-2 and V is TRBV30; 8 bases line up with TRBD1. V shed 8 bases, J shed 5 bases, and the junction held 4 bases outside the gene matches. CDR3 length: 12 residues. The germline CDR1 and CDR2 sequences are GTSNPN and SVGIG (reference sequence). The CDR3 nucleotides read TGTGCCCGGACAGGGTTTACCGGGGAGCTGTTTTTT. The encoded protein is CARTGFTGELFF.

As DNA, the CDR3 is TGTGCCAGCAGTTTCTCCTTGACAGCTGGAAACACCATATATTTT. This encodes CASSFSLTAGNTIYF. The genes are TRBV27 and TRBJ1-3; the D gene is possibly TRBD1 (5 bases). The germline V and J ends were trimmed by 3 bases and 2 bases, with 11 bases remaining between them. From germline, CDR1 is MNHEY and CDR2 SMNVEV (reference sequence). This CDR3 spans 15 amino acids.

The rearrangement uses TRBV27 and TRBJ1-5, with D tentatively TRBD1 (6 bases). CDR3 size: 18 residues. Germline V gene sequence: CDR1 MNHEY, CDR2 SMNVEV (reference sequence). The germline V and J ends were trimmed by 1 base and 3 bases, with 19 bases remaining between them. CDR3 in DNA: TGTGCCAGCAGTTTATTCCCCTTGGGCAGGGGAAACAATCAGCCCCAGCATTTT. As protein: CASSLFPLGRGNNQPQHF.

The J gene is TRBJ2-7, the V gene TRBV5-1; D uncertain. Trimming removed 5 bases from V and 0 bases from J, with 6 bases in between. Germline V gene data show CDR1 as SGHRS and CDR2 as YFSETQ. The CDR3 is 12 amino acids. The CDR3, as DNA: TGCGCCAGCAGGGGTAACTCCTACGAGCAGTACTTC. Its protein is CASRGNSYEQYF.

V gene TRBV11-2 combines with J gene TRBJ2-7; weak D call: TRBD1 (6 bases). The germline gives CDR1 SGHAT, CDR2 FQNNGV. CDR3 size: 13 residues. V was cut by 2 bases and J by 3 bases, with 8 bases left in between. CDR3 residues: CASSLWDNYEQYF. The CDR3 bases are TGTGCCAGCAGCTTATGGGACAACTACGAGCAGTACTTC.

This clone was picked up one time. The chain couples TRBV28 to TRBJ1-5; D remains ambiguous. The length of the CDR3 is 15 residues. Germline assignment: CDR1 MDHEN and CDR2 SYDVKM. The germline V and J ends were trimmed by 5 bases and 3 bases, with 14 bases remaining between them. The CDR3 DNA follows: TGTGCCAGCAGTCCGACCCAGGCGTTCAATCAGCCCCAGCATTTT. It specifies CASSPTQAFNQPQHF.

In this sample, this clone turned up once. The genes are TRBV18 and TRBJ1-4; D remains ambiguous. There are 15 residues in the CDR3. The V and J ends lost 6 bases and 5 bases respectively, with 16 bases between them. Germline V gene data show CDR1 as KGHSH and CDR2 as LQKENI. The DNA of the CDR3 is TGTGCCAGCTCGGCGAATGAGGCCCGGAATGAAAAACTGTTTTTT. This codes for CASSANEARNEKLFF.

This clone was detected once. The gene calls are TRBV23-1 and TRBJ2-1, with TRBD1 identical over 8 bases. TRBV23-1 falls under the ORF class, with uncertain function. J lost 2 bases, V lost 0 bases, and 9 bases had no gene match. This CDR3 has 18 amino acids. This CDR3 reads CASSQSAPPGGPYNEQFF. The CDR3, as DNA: TGCGCCAGCAGTCAATCGGCCCCTCCAGGGGGCCCCTACAATGAGCAGTTCTTC.

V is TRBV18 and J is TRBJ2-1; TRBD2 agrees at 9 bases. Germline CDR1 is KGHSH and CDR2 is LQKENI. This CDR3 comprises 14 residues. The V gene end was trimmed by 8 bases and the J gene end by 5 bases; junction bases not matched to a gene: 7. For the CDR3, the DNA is TGTGCCAGCAGCATACTAGCGGGTGACAATGAGCAGTTCTTC. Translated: CASSILAGDNEQFF.

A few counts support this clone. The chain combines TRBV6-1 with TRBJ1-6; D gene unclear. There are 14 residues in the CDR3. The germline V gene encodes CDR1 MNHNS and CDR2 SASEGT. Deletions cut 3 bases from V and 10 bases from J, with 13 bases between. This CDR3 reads CASSDGREHSPLHF. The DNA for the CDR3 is TGTGCCAGCAGTGATGGTAGGGAGCACTCACCCCTCCACTTT.

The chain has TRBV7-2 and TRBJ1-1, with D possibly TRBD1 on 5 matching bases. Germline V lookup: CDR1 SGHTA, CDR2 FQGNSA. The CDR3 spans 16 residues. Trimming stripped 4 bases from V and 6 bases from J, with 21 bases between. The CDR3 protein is CASSSDYRFRDSEAFF. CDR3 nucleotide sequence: TGTGCCAGCAGCTCAGACTACAGGTTTAGGGACTCTGAAGCTTTCTTT.

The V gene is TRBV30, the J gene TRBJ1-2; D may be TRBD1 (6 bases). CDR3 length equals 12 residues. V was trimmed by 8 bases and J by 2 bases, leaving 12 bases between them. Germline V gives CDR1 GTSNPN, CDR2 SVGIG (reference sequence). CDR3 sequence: CAAGTGNYGYTF. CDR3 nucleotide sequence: TGTGCCGCCGGAACAGGGAACTATGGCTACACCTTC.